This TCR beta chain was sequenced during a study of patients and donors after allogeneic stem cell transplantation. V dropped 8 bases and J dropped 1; count of bases not matched to a gene: 10. Germline CDR1 and CDR2: MRHNA and SNTAGT. The CDR3 loop spans 15 amino acids. TCRdb re-called the RT-PCR reads with MiXCR, one entry per CDR3 protein. The sample lists about 74,000 distinct CDR3 sequences; more than 25% were seen once. Sequenced sample: blood, either unsorted or a sorted T cell fraction (not recorded which). J is TRBJ1-1 and V is TRBV6-4; 7 bases agree with TRBD1. This receptor was taken from a human donor who was either an allogeneic HSCT recipient or a stem cell or donor lymphocyte infusion donor (not recorded which). It is not recorded whose cells these are; they may come from a transplant donor. The CDR3 DNA follows: TGTGCCAGCGGGCAGGGGGAGGCCCGGAACACTGAAGCTTTCTTT. Translating it yields CASGQGEARNTEAFF.